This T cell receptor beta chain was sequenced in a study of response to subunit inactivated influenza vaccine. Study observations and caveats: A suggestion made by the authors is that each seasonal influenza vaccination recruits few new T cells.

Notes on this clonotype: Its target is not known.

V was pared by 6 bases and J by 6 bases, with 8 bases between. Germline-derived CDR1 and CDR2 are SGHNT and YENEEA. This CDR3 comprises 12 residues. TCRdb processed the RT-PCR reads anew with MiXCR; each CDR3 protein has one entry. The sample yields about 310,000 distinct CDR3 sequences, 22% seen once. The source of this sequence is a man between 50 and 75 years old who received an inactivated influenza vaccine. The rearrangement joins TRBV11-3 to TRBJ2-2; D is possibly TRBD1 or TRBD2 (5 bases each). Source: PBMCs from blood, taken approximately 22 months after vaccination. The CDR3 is CASSRGPGELFF. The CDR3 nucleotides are TGTGCCAGCAGTAGGGGACCCGGGGAGCTGTTTTTT.